This TCR beta chain derives from a study of PD-L1 blockade in urothelial cancer. About the research overall: Beginning in about 2014, patients received atezolizumab, given as 1,200 mg intravenously every 3 weeks. The study recovered a median of approximately 150,000 T cells per blood sample. At 6 weeks and at 3 weeks (second dose) after treatment start, blood was analyzed.

The CDR3 has 11 residues. Deletions cut 4 bases from V and 8 bases from J, with 11 bases between. The germline V gene has CDR1 SQVTM and CDR2 ANQGSEA. The data were produced by immunoSEQ multiplex PCR, yet TCRdb's version contains in-frame clones alone and is incomplete. The sample holds under 70,000 clones, more than 70% seen once. Time point here: peripheral blood 6 weeks after treatment start. The number of samples from each patient was between 1 and 8, taken pretreatment and on-treatment. The source is a man in his sixties with urothelial cancer. The chain is built from TRBV29-1 and TRBJ1-1; no reliable D call. The specimen was PBMCs, collected around atezolizumab (anti-PD-L1) treatment. The CDR3, as DNA: TGCAGCGTTGTGCCCGCGGGGGAAGCTTTCTTT. Protein sequence: CSVVPAGEAFF.